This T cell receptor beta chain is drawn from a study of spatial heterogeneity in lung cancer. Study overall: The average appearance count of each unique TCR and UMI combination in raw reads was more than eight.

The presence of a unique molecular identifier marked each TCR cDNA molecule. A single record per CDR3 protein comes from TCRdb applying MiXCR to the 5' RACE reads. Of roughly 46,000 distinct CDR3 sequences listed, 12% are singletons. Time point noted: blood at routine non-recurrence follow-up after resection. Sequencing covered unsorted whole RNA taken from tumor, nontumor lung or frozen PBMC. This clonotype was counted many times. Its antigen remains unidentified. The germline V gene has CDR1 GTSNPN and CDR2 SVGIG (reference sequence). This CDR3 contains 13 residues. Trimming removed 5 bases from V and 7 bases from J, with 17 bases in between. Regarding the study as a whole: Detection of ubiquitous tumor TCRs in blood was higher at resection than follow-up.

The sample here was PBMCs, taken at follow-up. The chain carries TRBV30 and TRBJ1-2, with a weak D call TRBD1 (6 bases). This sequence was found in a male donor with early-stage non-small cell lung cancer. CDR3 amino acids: CAWEDTGLGGYTF. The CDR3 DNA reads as TGTGCCTGGGAGGATACAGGGCTGGGTGGCTACACCTTC.